This record concerns one T cell receptor (beta chain) sequence. Its antigen remains unidentified. With 60 Vbeta and 13 Jbeta primers, the PCR was carried out. Profiling relied on immunoSEQ multiplex PCR, and the TCRdb table lists in-frame clones only, not all of them. This sample has 170,000 or so clones, with about three quarters found just once. The entry originates in a study of cytomegalovirus exposure and HLA in healthy donors. General study findings and limits: Most of the TCR beta V segments (in an earlier analysis) were productive either about 87% or about 30% of the time.

Germline CDR1 is SGHDN and CDR2 is FVKESK. The CDR3 has 15 amino acids. With 2 bases clipped from V and 5 bases from J, the junction kept 7 bases outside the gene matches. V is TRBV14 and J is TRBJ2-5, with 8 positions matching TRBD2. Sample: PBMCs. This TCR was recovered from a man aged 35-49 years in good health and CMV-seronegative. CDR3 sequence reads: CASSQTGGAVETQYF. The CDR3 DNA sequence: TGTGCCAGCAGCCAAACCGGGGGGGCCGTGGAGACCCAGTACTTC.